This T cell receptor beta chain originates from a study of human T cells and chemical hapten exposure. Trimming shortened V by 8 bases and J by 2 bases, and 15 bases separated the two germline ends. CDR3 size: 14 residues. Time point described: patch test 1, 2 weeks after DPC sensitization. As for treatment: therapeutic diphenylcyclopropenone sensitization with weekly scalp DPC. RNA extraction used unfractionated whole blood as the source of total RNA. TCRdb redid the calling of the RACE reads with MiXCR, one entry per CDR3 protein. The table includes roughly 180,000 distinct CDR3 sequences, 20% to 25% detected once.

The sample in question was whole blood, obtained in connection with sensitization to the hapten diphenylcyclopropenone (DPC). The rearrangement joins TRBV12-3 or TRBV12-4 to TRBJ1-1; D remains unclear. The clonotype was recovered from a woman in her forties or fifties with alopecia areata. Some clones in this sample may be carry-over from other donors' samples. The CDR3 loop is CASLIAGINTEAFF. The DNA of the CDR3 is TGTGCCAGCCTCATCGCTGGGATAAACACTGAAGCTTTCTTT.